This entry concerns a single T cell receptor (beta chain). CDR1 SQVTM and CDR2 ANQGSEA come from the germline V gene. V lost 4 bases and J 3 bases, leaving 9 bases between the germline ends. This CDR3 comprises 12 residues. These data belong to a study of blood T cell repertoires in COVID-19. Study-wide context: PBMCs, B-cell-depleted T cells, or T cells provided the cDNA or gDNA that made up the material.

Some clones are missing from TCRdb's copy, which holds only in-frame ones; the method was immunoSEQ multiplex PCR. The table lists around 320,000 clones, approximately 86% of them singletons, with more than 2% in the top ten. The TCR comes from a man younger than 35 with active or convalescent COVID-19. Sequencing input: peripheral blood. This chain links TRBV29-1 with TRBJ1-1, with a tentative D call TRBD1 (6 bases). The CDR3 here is CSVVHRDTEAFF. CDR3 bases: TGCAGCGTTGTACACAGGGACACTGAAGCTTTCTTT. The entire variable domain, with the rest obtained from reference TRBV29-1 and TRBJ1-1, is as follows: SAVISQKPSRDICQRGTSLTIQCQVDSQVTMMFWYRQQPGQSLTLIATANQGSEATYESGFVIDKFPISRPNLTFSTLTVSNMSPEDSSIYLCSVVHRDTEAFFGQGTRLTVV.